A single sample is the source of the 23 T cell receptor beta chains below, sequenced in a study of T cells in Graves' hyperthyroidism and ophthalmopathy. TCR beta CDR3 regions were amplified from RNA transcripts. A first-round RT-PCR of the TCR CDR3 used the HTBI primer set. TCRdb used MiXCR to reprocess the multiplex PCR reads, holding one entry per CDR3 protein. The sample yields 350,000 to 450,000 distinct CDR3 sequences, around 15% seen once. Sequencing was performed on blood. These receptors came from a man aged 45-60 years with Graves' ophthalmopathy.

This clonotype was seen repeatedly, ten times or more. J is TRBJ2-4 and V is TRBV29-1, with D perhaps TRBD1 (7 bases). This CDR3 is built from 15 residues. Germline CDR1 and CDR2: SQVTM and ANQGSEA. The V end was cut by 4 bases, the J end by 0 bases, with 13 bases between. The CDR3 loop reads CSVGRDSQAKNIQYF. The CDR3 DNA sequence: TGCAGCGTTGGGCGGGACAGTCAAGCCAAAAACATTCAGTACTTC.

The rearrangement links TRBV20-1 to TRBJ1-2; no reliable D call. The ends were cut back, 5 bases at V and 0 bases at J, with 7 bases in the middle. The CDR3 totals 12 residues. The germline gives CDR1 DFQATT, CDR2 SNEGSKA (reference sequence). The DNA for the CDR3 is TGCAGTGCTTCCATACCTAACTATGGCTACACCTTC. Its translation: CSASIPNYGYTF.

This clonotype has only one observation. The chain uses TRBV6-2 or TRBV6-3 and TRBJ2-3, with D possibly TRBD1 on 5 matching bases. The length of the CDR3 is 14 residues. Germline V gives CDR1 MNHEY, CDR2 SVGEGT. V dropped 6 bases and J dropped 2 bases, with 12 bases sitting between them. The CDR3: CASSPDRTTDTQYF. In DNA form, the CDR3 reads TGTGCCAGCAGCCCCGACAGAACCACAGATACGCAGTATTTT.

This clonotype was recorded at least ten times. The chain uses TRBV6-1 and TRBJ2-7; 10 bases are a match to TRBD1. The CDR3 is 15 amino acids. Unmatched junction bases numbered 4, after V lost 5 bases and J lost 0 bases. Germline assignment: CDR1 MNHNS and CDR2 SASEGT. CDR3 in DNA: TGTGCCAGCAGTTGGGACAGGGGTAGCTCCTACGAGCAGTACTTC. It encodes CASSWDRGSSYEQYF.

This clonotype was observed a few times. This chain connects TRBV5-1 to TRBJ2-3; D might be TRBD1 (6 bases). V was cut by 0 bases and J by 4 bases, with 12 bases left in between. The CDR3 extends over 15 amino acids. Germline V gene sequence: CDR1 SGHRS, CDR2 YFSETQ. CDR3 sequence: CASSLGTAHADTQYF. In DNA form, the CDR3 reads TGCGCCAGCAGCTTGGGGACAGCGCACGCAGATACGCAGTATTTT.

This clonotype was counted at least ten times. The chain links TRBV5-4 to TRBJ1-1; maybe TRBD1 (6 bases). The CDR3 runs to 15 residues. The germline CDR1 and CDR2 sequences are SGHNT and YYREEE (reference sequence). V was cut by 0 bases and J by 4 bases, with 13 bases left in between. CDR3 coding DNA: TGTGCCAGCAGCTTGGACAGGGCCTCGGGCACTGAAGCTTTCTTT. It encodes CASSLDRASGTEAFF.

The V and J genes are TRBV6-1 and TRBJ2-3, with 10 bases fitting TRBD2. This CDR3 spans 16 amino acids. Germline assignment: CDR1 MNHNS and CDR2 SASEGT. Trimming at V came to 3 bases and at J to 3 bases, leaving 6 bases not matched to a gene. CDR3 residues: CASSDLAGGGTDTQYF. The CDR3 coding sequence is TGTGCCAGCAGTGATTTAGCGGGAGGAGGTACAGATACGCAGTATTTT.

This clonotype was seen repeatedly, ten times or more. The gene calls are TRBV27 and TRBJ2-1; D is uncertain. V dropped 3 bases and J dropped 0 bases, with 18 bases sitting between them. Germline V lookup: CDR1 MNHEY, CDR2 SMNVEV (reference sequence). The CDR3 runs to 18 residues. CDR3 residues: CASSLGSLIVSSYNEQFF. The CDR3, as DNA: TGTGCCAGCAGTTTGGGAAGCCTAATCGTTAGCTCCTACAATGAGCAGTTCTTC.

Many counts were recorded for this clonotype. The V and J genes are TRBV29-1 and TRBJ2-1; perhaps TRBD2 as D (5 bases). The CDR3 contains 12 residues. The germline V gene encodes CDR1 SQVTM and CDR2 ANQGSEA. V was shortened by 4 bases and J by 5 bases, with 9 bases between the two germline ends. The CDR3 loop is CSVGGSDNEQFF. DNA of the CDR3: TGCAGCGTTGGTGGGAGCGACAATGAGCAGTTCTTC.

This clonotype was detected only a few times. The CDR3 region has the DNA TGCGCCAGCAGCTTGTGGCTCCAAGAGACCCAGTACTTC. Its protein is CASSLWLQETQYF. The V call is TRBV5-1, the J call TRBJ2-5; D call uncertain. V lost 1 base to trimming and J lost 1 base, with 5 bases between them. Germline V lookup: CDR1 SGHRS, CDR2 YFSETQ. The CDR3 covers 13 residues.

There are a few counts of this clonotype. CDR3 residues: CASSVGLAGGFSYNEQFF. The CDR3 nucleotides are TGTGCCAGCAGCGTAGGGCTAGCGGGAGGCTTTTCCTACAATGAGCAGTTCTTC. The genes are TRBV9 and TRBJ2-1; 11 bases are shared with TRBD2. CDR1 and CDR2 (germline): SGDLS, YYNGEE. The CDR3 has 18 residues. V dropped 0 bases and J dropped 1; count of bases not matched to a gene: 6.

Notes on this clonotype: A much larger clonotype is one base distant, so this may be a read error. This chain connects TRBV27 to TRBJ2-1, with TRBD2 matching 9 bases. The J call may be wrong; the DNA end is better matched by TRBJ2-7. There are 15 residues in the CDR3. Germline V lookup: CDR1 MNHEY, CDR2 SMNVEV (reference sequence). Here the CDR3 DNA reads TGTGCCAGCAGTTATATAGCGGGAGCTTGGAATGAGCAGTACTTC. Translating it yields CASSYIAGAWNEQYF.

This clonotype showed up just a few times. The rearrangement uses TRBV4-2 and TRBJ1-2, with D maybe TRBD1 (5 bases). The ends were cut back, 3 bases at V and 2 bases at J, with 10 bases in the middle. CDR1 and CDR2 (germline): LGHNA, YNFKEQ. The CDR3 covers 14 residues. The CDR3, as DNA: TGTGCCAGCAGCCAGGGTACAGGAAACTATGGCTACACCTTC. Amino acid sequence: CASSQGTGNYGYTF.

The chain links TRBV6-1 to TRBJ1-2; possibly TRBD1 for D (6 bases). The length of the CDR3 is 16 residues. The germline CDR1 and CDR2 sequences are MNHNS and SASEGT. V was pared by 0 bases and J by 6 bases, with 17 bases between. CDR3 bases: TGTGCCAGCAGTGAAGCGGGAGCAGGGGACCCTCATGGCTACACCTTC. Translated, it gives CASSEAGAGDPHGYTF.

The genes are TRBV13 and TRBJ2-1, with D hard to call. The CDR3 runs 16 residues. The germline V gene has CDR1 PRHDT and CDR2 FYEKMQ (reference sequence). V was trimmed by 1 base and J by 8 bases, leaving 18 bases between them. CDR3 loop: CASSLARLVSNDEQFF. In DNA, the CDR3 is TGTGCCAGCAGCTTAGCCCGCCTCGTCAGTAACGATGAGCAGTTCTTC.

The rearrangement uses TRBV20-1 and TRBJ2-3, with 16 bases matching TRBD2. J lost 1 base, V lost 6 bases, and 13 bases had no gene match. CDR3 length equals 19 residues. Germline V gene lookup returns CDR1 DFQATT and CDR2 SNEGSKA (reference sequence). CDR3: CSARALGLAGGSGTDTQYF. DNA of the CDR3: TGCAGTGCCCGCGCCCTGGGACTAGCGGGAGGGTCGGGCACAGATACGCAGTATTTT.

This clonotype was found many times. This rearrangement joins TRBV5-5 to TRBJ1-5; unclear D gene. V was shortened by 0 bases and J by 3 bases, with 10 bases between the two germline ends. Germline-derived CDR1 and CDR2 are SGHKS and YYEKEE (reference sequence). This CDR3 region has 15 residues. This chain's CDR3 is CASSLDSAINQPQHF. CDR3 nucleotides: TGTGCCAGCAGCTTGGATTCGGCGATCAATCAGCCCCAGCATTTT.

There are many counts of this clonotype. The J gene is TRBJ2-3, the V gene TRBV29-1, with D possibly matching TRBD1 (6 bases). V lost 2 bases to trimming and J lost 3 bases, with 18 bases between them. CDR1 and CDR2 from the germline V gene are SQVTM and ANQGSEA. The CDR3 is 16 residues long. DNA of the CDR3: TGCAGCGTTGAAATCCCCAGGGCAGGGGATACAGATACGCAGTATTTT. Its translation is CSVEIPRAGDTDTQYF.

The chain couples TRBV18 to TRBJ2-7, with D unresolved. CDR3 size: 13 residues. V dropped 4 bases and J dropped 5 bases, with 12 bases sitting between them. Germline V gene data show CDR1 as KGHSH and CDR2 as LQKENI. The CDR3 region is CASSLPLLDEQYF. The CDR3 coding sequence is TGTGCCAGCTCACTTCCCCTCCTCGACGAGCAGTACTTC. Supplemented by reference TRBV18 and TRBJ2-7, the full variable domain reads NAGVMQNPRHLVRRRGQEARLRCSPMKGHSHVYWYRQLPEEGLKFMVYLQKENIIDESGMPKERFSAEFPKEGPSILRIQQVVRGDSAAYFCASSLPLLDEQYFGPGTRLTVT.

In this sample, this clonotype turned up a few times. V usage is TRBV20-1 and J usage is TRBJ2-5; 9 bases line up with TRBD2. With V trimmed by 2 bases and J by 0 bases, 1 base remained unmatched. Germline V lookup: CDR1 DFQATT, CDR2 SNEGSKA (reference sequence). The CDR3 extends over 14 amino acids. The DNA of the CDR3 is TGCAGTGCTAGACTAGCGGGGTACCAAGAGACCCAGTACTTC. It yields the protein CSARLAGYQETQYF.

This clonotype was seen more than once but under ten times. V gene TRBV27 combines with J gene TRBJ2-6; maybe TRBD2 (5 bases). The CDR3 totals 16 residues. V dropped 6 bases and J dropped 4 bases, with 16 bases sitting between them. The germline gives CDR1 MNHEY, CDR2 SMNVEV (reference sequence). Written as DNA, the CDR3 is TGTGCCAGCAGCGGCCTAGAGGGAACCGGGGCCAACGTCCTGACTTTC. It specifies CASSGLEGTGANVLTF.

The sample holds many counts of this clonotype. The rearrangement links TRBV7-2 to TRBJ2-7; TRBD2 agrees at 11 bases. This CDR3 is built from 17 residues. Germline CDR1 SGHTA, CDR2 FQGNSA. V shed 4 bases and J 4 bases; nucleotides not matched to a gene: 12. DNA of the CDR3: TGTGCCAGCAGCTCACTGACTAGCGGGATCTGGCGATACGAGCAGTACTTC. This translates into CASSSLTSGIWRYEQYF.

This clonotype came up many times. This sequence joins TRBV5-1 and TRBJ2-3; D possibly corresponds to TRBD2 (5 bases). V lost 5 bases, J lost 4 bases, and 14 bases lay in between. Per the germline V gene, CDR1 is SGHRS and CDR2 is YFSETQ. The CDR3 has 14 amino acids. CDR3 DNA sequence: TGCGCCAGCAGAGTTCAGCTAGCCTCAGATACGCAGTATTTT. Translating it yields CASRVQLASDTQYF.